The 27 T cell receptor beta chains in this list originate from one sample, sequenced in a study of T cells in Graves' hyperthyroidism and ophthalmopathy. What was amplified from RNA transcripts were TCR beta CDR3 regions. First-round RT-PCR of the TCR CDR3 relied on the HTBI primer set. TCRdb reanalysed the multiplex PCR reads using MiXCR and keeps one entry per CDR3 protein. Among over 500,000 distinct CDR3 sequences listed, approximately 15% were seen once. Sequenced sample: blood. These receptors came from a woman between 40 and 55 years old with Graves' hyperthyroidism.

This clonotype was observed at least ten times. The J gene is TRBJ2-2, the V gene TRBV28; TRBD1 matches 9 bases. V dropped 9 bases and J dropped 2; count of bases not matched to a gene: 10. Germline V CDR1 and CDR2: MDHEN, SYDVKM. The CDR3 covers 16 residues. The DNA of the CDR3 is TGTGCCAGTTCCCCGGGGACAGGGAGTAACACCGGGGAGCTGTTTTTT. Translating gives CASSPGTGSNTGELFF.

In this sample, this clonotype turned up a few times. The chain joins TRBV3-1 to TRBJ1-1; a possible D gene is TRBD1 (5 bases). In germline, CDR1 is LGHDT, CDR2 YNNKEL (reference sequence). CDR3 length: 15 amino acids. Trimming shortened V by 0 bases and J by 4 bases, and 12 bases separated the two germline ends. DNA for the CDR3: TGTGCCAGCAGCCAAGAATTGGGGGTGGTCACTGAAGCTTTCTTT. Protein: CASSQELGVVTEAFF.

This clonotype has a handful of counts. One base away lies a much larger clone, so this may be a sequencing read error. This chain connects TRBV10-3 to TRBJ1-1; D remains ambiguous. Germline values: CDR1 ENHRY, CDR2 SYGVKD. CDR3 size: 12 residues. For the CDR3, the DNA is TGTGCCATCAGTGTATCCGACGCTGAAGCTTCCTTT. Translated, it gives CAISVSDAEASF.

This clonotype was observed a few times. The chain has TRBV18 and TRBJ1-5; 11 nucleotides line up with TRBD1. CDR3 size: 17 residues. V trimming: 4 bases; J trimming: 0 bases; junction bases outside the gene matches: 5. Germline V gene data show CDR1 as KGHSH and CDR2 as LQKENI. CDR3 nucleotide sequence: TGTGCCAGCTCACGCGGGACAGGGGGTCATAGCAATCAGCCCCAGCATTTT. It specifies CASSRGTGGHSNQPQHF.

This clonotype was recorded a few times. The V and J genes are TRBV9 and TRBJ2-1; 8 bases agree with TRBD2. The J segment lost 9 bases and the V segment lost 3 bases, leaving 5 bases of the junction unmatched. CDR1 and CDR2 from the germline V gene are SGDLS and YYNGEE. This CDR3 spans 13 amino acids. The CDR3, as DNA: TGTGCCAGCAGCGATACTAGCGGAACTGAGCAGTTCTTC. Amino acids: CASSDTSGTEQFF.

At least ten counts were recorded for this clonotype. The rearrangement links TRBV6-1 to TRBJ2-7; D is undetermined. This CDR3 spans 16 amino acids. Germline V gene data show CDR1 as MNHNS and CDR2 as SASEGT. V was clipped by 4 bases and J by 3 bases, with 19 bases between them. CDR3 in DNA: TGTGCCAGCAGTGCAGGTTCCCGAGGCGGCAACTACGAGCAGTACTTC. Translation gives CASSAGSRGGNYEQYF.

This clonotype was found a few times. V is TRBV12-5 and J is TRBJ2-3; 7 nucleotides align to TRBD1. This CDR3 is 13 amino acids long. After removal of 6 bases from V and 4 bases from J, the junction contained 4 bases not matched to a gene. Looked up from germline, CDR1 is LGHNT and CDR2 is FRNRAP. The CDR3 DNA follows: TGTGCTAGTGGCCTCGACAGGGCAGATACGCAGTATTTT. Translation gives CASGLDRADTQYF.

This sequence joins TRBV20-1 and TRBJ1-2; TRBD1 agrees at 8 bases. The CDR3 is 13 residues long. Germline V gene sequence: CDR1 DFQATT, CDR2 SNEGSKA (reference sequence). The trim removed 6 bases at V and 3 bases at J, leaving 6 bases unmatched. Written as DNA, the CDR3 is TGCAGTGCGCGGACAGGGACCTACTATGGCTACACCTTC. This codes for CSARTGTYYGYTF.

Ten or more counts support this clonotype. The chain carries TRBV12-3 or TRBV12-4 and TRBJ1-1; possible D gene TRBD1, 5 bases. The CDR3 loop spans 16 amino acids. Trimming cost V 10 bases and J 1 base, with 22 bases left between them. CDR3 bases: TGTGCCATCATACAACATTCGGGACGGAGGAACACTGAAGCTTTCTTT. Translation: CAIIQHSGRRNTEAFF.

The rearrangement links TRBV20-1 to TRBJ2-1, with TRBD2 as a possible D gene (6 bases). The germline V gene encodes CDR1 DFQATT and CDR2 SNEGSKA (reference sequence). Trimming removed 6 bases from V and 0 bases from J, with 18 bases in between. The length of the CDR3 is 16 residues. The CDR3 DNA sequence: TGCAGTGCAAGCGGGTGGGCCCTCAGCTCCTACAATGAGCAGTTCTTC. Its protein is CSASGWALSSYNEQFF.

The rearrangement links TRBV4-2 to TRBJ2-4; D unclear. The CDR3 totals 16 residues. V lost 0 bases and J 6 bases, leaving 15 bases between the germline ends. Germline V gives CDR1 LGHNA, CDR2 YNFKEQ. The CDR3 bases are TGTGCCAGCAGCCAAGATCTTGGAGAGTTCCGAAACATTCAGTACTTC. Its protein product is CASSQDLGEFRNIQYF.

This clonotype was detected ten times or more. The chain carries TRBV28 and TRBJ2-5; D call uncertain. V was shortened by 7 bases and J by 4 bases, with 7 bases between the two germline ends. CDR3 length equals 11 residues. Looked up from germline, CDR1 is MDHEN and CDR2 is SYDVKM. The CDR3 protein is CASITRETQYF. CDR3 in DNA: TGTGCCAGCATTACGCGAGAGACCCAGTACTTC.

This clonotype was observed at least ten times. This rearrangement joins TRBV12-3 or TRBV12-4 to TRBJ2-3; the D call may be TRBD1 or TRBD2 (6 bases each). The CDR3 length is 16 residues. V gave up 10 bases and J gave up 6 bases, with 26 bases separating them. The CDR3 region has the DNA TGTGCCACCACAACCGCACCACAGGGAGGACTGGATACGCAGTATTTT. It yields the protein CATTTAPQGGLDTQYF.

This clonotype showed up many times. V and J are TRBV10-3 and TRBJ2-7; D is possibly TRBD1 (6 bases). From germline, CDR1 is ENHRY and CDR2 SYGVKD. The CDR3 sequence is 15 residues long. Deletions cut 5 bases from V and 5 bases from J, with 19 bases between. The DNA for the CDR3 is TGTGCCATCAGTCCGCTACTTACAGGGAGCGACGAGCAGTACTTC. This sequence encodes CAISPLLTGSDEQYF.

The chain links TRBV14 to TRBJ2-1; either TRBD1 or TRBD2 may supply D (5 bases each). Trimming took 8 bases from V and 5 from J, leaving 16 bases between them. CDR1 and CDR2 (germline): SGHDN, FVKESK. CDR3 length equals 14 residues. CDR3 region: CASCEGRQDNEQFF. The CDR3 bases are TGTGCCAGCTGTGAGGGGCGACAAGACAATGAGCAGTTCTTC.

This clonotype appeared a few times. This sequence joins TRBV7-6 and TRBJ1-4; 8 bases map to TRBD1. With 5 bases clipped from V and 7 bases from J, the junction kept 6 bases outside the gene matches. Germline V gives CDR1 SGHVS, CDR2 FNYEAQ. CDR3 length equals 14 residues. The CDR3 sequence is CASSAQGASEKLFF. Written as DNA, the CDR3 is TGTGCCAGCAGCGCCCAGGGGGCCTCTGAAAAACTGTTTTTT. Filled out from reference TRBV7-6 and TRBJ1-4, the complete variable domain reads GAGVSQSPRYKVTKRGQDVALRCDPISGHVSLYWYRQALGQGPEFLTYFNYEAQQDKSGLPNDRFSAERPEGSISTLTIQRTEQRDSAMYRCASSAQGASEKLFFGSGTQLSVL.

This clonotype appeared many times. This chain's CDR3 is CASREQTASEAFF. The CDR3 nucleotides read TGTGCCAGCAGGGAACAAACAGCGTCTGAAGCTTTCTTT. The chain uses TRBV6-1 and TRBJ1-1; D is uncertain. Trimming took off 6 bases at V and 6 bases at J, with 14 bases between the two ends. Germline-derived CDR1 and CDR2 are MNHNS and SASEGT. The CDR3 extends over 13 amino acids.

V is TRBV6-1 and J is TRBJ2-1, with 10 bases that match TRBD1. CDR3 size: 14 residues. Germline values: CDR1 MNHNS, CDR2 SASEGT. J gave up 8 bases and V 5 bases, and 6 bases lay outside the gene matches. The CDR3 spells CASSTRDRGYEQFF. In nucleotides, the CDR3 is TGTGCCAGCAGTACAAGGGACAGGGGTTATGAGCAGTTCTTC.

The chain employs TRBV19 and TRBJ2-2; D ambiguous. Per germline, CDR1 LNHDA and CDR2 SQIVND (reference sequence). Between the trimmed V and J ends, which lost 4 bases and 6 bases, there was a span of 6 bases. The CDR3 covers 12 residues. CDR3 nucleotide sequence: TGTGCCAGTAGTACCCTGCCCGGGGAGCTGTTTTTT. It encodes CASSTLPGELFF.

The chain uses TRBV24-1 and TRBJ2-3; perhaps TRBD2 as D (6 bases). CDR1 and CDR2 (germline): KGHDR, SFDVKD. This CDR3 region has 18 residues. The ends were cut back, 5 bases at V and 0 bases at J, with 20 bases in the middle. The DNA of the CDR3 is TGTGCCACCAGTGCCCTGGGGCGGGAACCCTTCAGCACAGATACGCAGTATTTT. Translated, it gives CATSALGREPFSTDTQYF.

This clonotype was picked up a small number of times. The chain recombines TRBV19 with TRBJ1-1; D gene unclear. The CDR3 is 10 amino acids. CDR1 LNHDA and CDR2 SQIVND come from the germline V gene (reference sequence). The V gene lost 10 bases and the J gene lost 3 bases, with 6 bases spanning the gap. CDR3 residues: CATIDTEAFF. CDR3 nucleotides: TGTGCCACCATCGACACTGAAGCTTTCTTT.

Notes on this clonotype: A much larger clone differs from this one at a single base, so this may be a read error. The J gene is TRBJ2-2, the V gene TRBV2, with 10 nucleotides matching TRBD2. The ends lost 10 bases at V and 2 bases at J; junction bases unmatched: 4. Germline values: CDR1 SNHLY, CDR2 FYNNEI. CDR3 size: 14 residues. CDR3 in amino acids: CANGLAVNTGELFF. The DNA of the CDR3 is TGTGCCAATGGACTAGCGGTAAACACCGGGGAGCTGTTTTTT.

The table lists this clonotype with many counts. The CDR3 region is CASSLGRLAGGPETQYF. Written as DNA, the CDR3 is TGTGCCAGCAGCCTAGGGCGTCTAGCGGGAGGCCCCGAGACCCAGTACTTC. The chain is built from TRBV28 and TRBJ2-5; 11 nucleotides match TRBD2. Per germline, CDR1 MDHEN and CDR2 SYDVKM. The CDR3 sequence is 17 residues long. J lost 5 bases, V lost 6 bases, and 14 bases had no gene match.

This clonotype was picked up many times. The gene calls are TRBV12-3 or TRBV12-4 and TRBJ1-5; possibly TRBD1 for D (5 bases). The CDR3 length is 16 residues. Trimming took 0 bases from V and 5 from J, leaving 14 bases between them. The CDR3 region is CASSLAPQGWDQPQHF. Here the CDR3 DNA reads TGTGCCAGCAGTTTAGCCCCCCAGGGTTGGGATCAGCCCCAGCATTTT.

This clonotype was recorded a few times. The rearrangement joins TRBV11-3 to TRBJ2-6, with TRBD2 identical over 9 bases. The V and J ends lost 5 bases and 0 bases, in that order; junction bases with no gene match: 5. Germline V gene data show CDR1 as SGHNT and CDR2 as YENEEA. The CDR3 has 17 amino acids. CDR3 sequence: CASSPGTSHSGANVLTF. In DNA, the CDR3 is TGTGCCAGCAGCCCCGGGACTAGCCACTCTGGGGCCAACGTCCTGACTTTC.

At least ten counts were recorded for this clonotype. The rearrangement links TRBV5-1 to TRBJ1-5, with D tentatively TRBD1 (6 bases). Germline lookup yields CDR1 SGHRS and CDR2 YFSETQ. CDR3 size: 13 residues. V shed 4 bases and J shed 7 bases, with 12 bases lying between them. CDR3 DNA: TGCGCCAGCAGCGAGGGGGAAGGGCAGCCCCAGCATTTT. Amino acid sequence: CASSEGEGQPQHF. Using reference TRBV5-1 and TRBJ1-5 for the parts outside the CDR3, the full variable domain is KAGVTQTPRYLIKTRGQQVTLSCSPISGHRSVSWYQQTPGQGLQFLFEYFSETQRNKGNFPGRFSGRQFSNSRSEMNVSTLELGDSALYLCASSEGEGQPQHFGDGTRLSIL.

This clonotype has ten or more counts. The V gene is TRBV15, the J gene TRBJ2-5, with 10 bases fitting TRBD2. J was trimmed by 4 bases and V by 0 bases; bases with no gene match: 2. Germline loops: CDR1 LNHNV, CDR2 YYDKDF (reference sequence). This CDR3 has 15 residues. CDR3 sequence reads: CATSRDRTSGETQYF. The CDR3 region has the DNA TGTGCCACCAGCAGAGATAGGACTAGCGGAGAGACCCAGTACTTC.